This TCR beta chain was retrieved from a study of blood T cell repertoires in COVID-19. Across the study: Spain, Italy and the United States supplied samples that represented acute and convalescent COVID-19. T cells, B-cell-depleted T cells, or PBMCs supplied cDNA or gDNA.

In the original workflow: For nucleated cells, counts were estimated from reference gene primer amplification. TCRdb's copy holds only in-frame clones and misses some; the assay was immunoSEQ multiplex PCR. V, J and clone size are those of that table, while D and trimming were read from the DNA. This sample yields approximately 130,000 clones, of which about 83% are seen a single time; 3.9% belongs to the top ten. The CDR3 contains 16 residues. The germline V gene has CDR1 SGDLS and CDR2 YYNGEE. The V gene end was trimmed by 3 bases and the J gene end by 1 base; junction bases not matched to a gene: 5. This clone was found once.

Source material: peripheral blood. This TCR came from a man between 60 and 75 years old with acute or convalescent COVID-19. The chain recombines TRBV9 with TRBJ2-3; 10 bases fit TRBD2. CDR3: CASSASGRARTDTQYF. The CDR3 DNA is TGTGCCAGCAGCGCGAGCGGGAGGGCCCGCACAGATACGCAGTATTTT.